This TCR beta chain was recorded in a study of human T cells and chemical hapten exposure. Findings and limits, study-wide: Among TCRs, those above 1 in 1000 frequency were unaffected by DPC sensitization. Expanded TCRs made up significantly more big CDR3 similarity clusters than controls did.

This clonotype was seen only a few times. As yet, its antigen is unknown. Time point: patch test 3, about 24 weeks after DPC sensitization. The sample's treatment: therapeutic diphenylcyclopropenone sensitization with weekly scalp DPC. TCRdb called the RACE reads again in MiXCR, with one record for every CDR3 protein. The repertoire holds roughly 130,000 distinct CDR3 sequences, about 10% seen once, with under 2.5% in the top ten. The germline V gene has CDR1 SQVTM and CDR2 ANQGSEA. Trimming removed 3 bases at V and 6 bases at J, with 14 bases between. The CDR3 is 13 residues long. The chain couples TRBV29-1 to TRBJ1-1; D perhaps matches TRBD1 (5 bases). Sequences were derived from whole blood, sampled in connection with sensitization to the hapten diphenylcyclopropenone (DPC). The receptor was isolated from a woman aged 50 to 60 with alopecia areata. Some clones in this sample may be carry-over from other donors' samples. For the CDR3, the DNA is TGCAGCGTTGACGGGGCGTCGGTCCCTGAAGCTTTCTTT. Translated: CSVDGASVPEAFF.